This TCR beta chain stems from a study of CD8+ T cells in alopecia areata (dated by TCRdb to 2016 to 2019). The study in broad terms: The treated patients, all with moderate-to-severe alopecia areata, were enrolled in an open-label pilot trial of oral tofacitinib given at 5 to 10 mg twice daily. TCRbeta CDR3 regions were amplified by immunoSEQ multiplex PCR with 35 Vbeta forward and 13 Jbeta reverse primers. On the human side, TCRbeta sequencing was run on scalp tissue and on sorted CD4+ and CD8+ peripheral blood T cells from healthy controls and from alopecia areata patients with either patchy or totalis/universalis disease. Patients received tofacitinib for 6 to 18 months and were then followed off drug for 6 months to check for delayed response and recurrence. To study T cell clonal expansion in alopecia areata, the researchers applied high-throughput TCRbeta sequencing to both the C3H/HeJ mouse model and human patients. RNA was extracted with the PAXgene miRNA kit for fixed scalp, the miRNeasy kit for PBMCs, and the RNeasy kit for mouse skin. Tofacitinib-treated patients had biopsies at baseline and at 4 and 24 weeks of treatment, with a later scalp biopsy in several patients. Clonality in the scalp was compared among normal scalp (n=4), patchy alopecia areata scalp (n=8), and alopecia totalis/universalis scalp (n=8). Summary of the overall study and its limitations: Lesional scalp, especially in alopecia totalis/universalis, showed higher clonality and more expanded CD8+ clones than normal scalp, suggesting antigenic drive. Scalp TCR repertoire analysis is complicated because resident alphabeta T cells in normal human skin are also sequenced, whereas mouse skin is dominated by gammadelta T cells. Shared TCR sequences between patients were less evident than in mice, which may be partly attributable to HLA diversity in the patient population.

For this clone: What antigen it recognizes has not been identified. No base quality values were provided; no much bigger clone lies one nucleotide off.

From alopecia areata patients, peripheral blood was collected along with lesional scalp punch biopsies. After PBMCs were isolated by density centrifugation and stained for CD3, CD4 and CD8, a FACSAria was used to sort CD4+ and CD8+ T cells. The germline V gene yields SGHRS for CDR1 and YFSETQ for CDR2. From the cysteine up to the phenylalanine, the CDR3 has a length of 15 residues. Only CDR3 DNA is held: 45 bases, read in frame from base 1. The V end loses 0 bases and the J end loses 2 bases, and a stretch of 11 bases separates them. Library generation was performed with the immunoSEQ multiplex PCR assay. For TCR sequencing, RNA was extracted from every sample and reverse transcribed into cDNA to serve as template. First-strand cDNA was synthesized with SuperScript III using a 2:1 mix of oligo-dT and random hexamers. A synthetic immune receptor repertoire was used to assess amplification bias, and residual bias was removed computationally. The original methods were these. Raw reads were preprocessed for error removal, and CDR3 was defined according to IMGT conventions as running from the conserved cysteine to phenylalanine. Clonality was calculated as 1 minus Shannon entropy normalized by log2 of the number of productive unique TCRs. CD4 or CD8 identity of scalp clones was inferred by cross-referencing scalp TCRbeta sequences with sorted blood CD4 and CD8 repertoires. What TCRdb holds here is the immuneACCESS table cut down to in-frame rearrangements. Part of the clones is not present; checked against another copy, under half of the missing clones reflect an unresolved V gene, and the others are unexplained. V and J calls and clone size are given by that table; D and trimming were obtained from the DNA. This sample gives 120,000 to 150,000 clones in total; around 47% of them show up just once. Approximately 6.8% of the sample rests with the top ten.

The clonotype originates from a human donor with alopecia areata. Recombination joined TRBV5-1 with TRBJ2-5, and TRBD1 may be the D gene, going by 5 matching bases. What was sequenced was CD4+ T cells sorted from blood. The sequenced DNA: TGCGCCAGCAGCTTGGAGGCCAGGGCTCAAGAGACCCAGTACTTC. This is translated as CASSLEARAQETQYF.